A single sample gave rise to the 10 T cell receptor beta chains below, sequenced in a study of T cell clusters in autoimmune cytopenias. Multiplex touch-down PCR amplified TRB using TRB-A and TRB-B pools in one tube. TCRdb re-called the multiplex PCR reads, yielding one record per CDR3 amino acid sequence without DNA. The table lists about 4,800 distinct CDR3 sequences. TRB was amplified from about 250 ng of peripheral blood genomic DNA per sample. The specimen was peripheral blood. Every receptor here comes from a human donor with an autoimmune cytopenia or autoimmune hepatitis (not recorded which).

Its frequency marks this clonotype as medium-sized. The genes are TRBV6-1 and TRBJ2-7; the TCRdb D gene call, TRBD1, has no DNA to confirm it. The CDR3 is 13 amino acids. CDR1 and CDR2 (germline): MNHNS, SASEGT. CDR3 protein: CASSLRQVGEQYF.

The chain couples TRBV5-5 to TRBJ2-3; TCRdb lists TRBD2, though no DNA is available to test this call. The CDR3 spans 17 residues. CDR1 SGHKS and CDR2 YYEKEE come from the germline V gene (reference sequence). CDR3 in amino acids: CASSLQTGVFPTDTQYF.

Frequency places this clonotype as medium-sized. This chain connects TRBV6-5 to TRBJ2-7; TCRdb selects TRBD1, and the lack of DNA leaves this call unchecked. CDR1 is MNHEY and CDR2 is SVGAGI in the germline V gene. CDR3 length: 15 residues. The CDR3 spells CASSYSWTQSYEQYF.

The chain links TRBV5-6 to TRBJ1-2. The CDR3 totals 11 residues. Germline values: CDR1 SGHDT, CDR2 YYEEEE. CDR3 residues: CASSFNYGYTF. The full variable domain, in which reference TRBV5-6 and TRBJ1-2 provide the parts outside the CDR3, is DAGVTQSPTHLIKTRGQQVTLRCSPKSGHDTVSWYQQALGQGPQFIFQYYEEEERQRGNFPDRFSGHQFPNYSSELNVNALLLGDSALYLCASSFNYGYTFGSGTRLTVV.

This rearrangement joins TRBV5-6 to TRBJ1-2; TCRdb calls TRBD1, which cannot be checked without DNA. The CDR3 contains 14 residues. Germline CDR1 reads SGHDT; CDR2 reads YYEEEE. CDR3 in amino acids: CASTMQGDYYGYTF.

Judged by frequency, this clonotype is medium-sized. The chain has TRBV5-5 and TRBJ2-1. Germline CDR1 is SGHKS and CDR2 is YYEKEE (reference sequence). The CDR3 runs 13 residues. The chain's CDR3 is CASSLKGYNEQFF.

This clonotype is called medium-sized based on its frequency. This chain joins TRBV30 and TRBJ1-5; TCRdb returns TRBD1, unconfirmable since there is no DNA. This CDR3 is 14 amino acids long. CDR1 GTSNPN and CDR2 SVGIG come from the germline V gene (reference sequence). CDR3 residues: CAWSAGTGVAAQHF.

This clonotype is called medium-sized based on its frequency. CDR3 in amino acids: CASSDQNEKLFF. The chain couples TRBV6-1 to TRBJ1-4. The CDR3 extends over 12 amino acids. Germline V gene data show CDR1 as MNHNS and CDR2 as SASEGT.

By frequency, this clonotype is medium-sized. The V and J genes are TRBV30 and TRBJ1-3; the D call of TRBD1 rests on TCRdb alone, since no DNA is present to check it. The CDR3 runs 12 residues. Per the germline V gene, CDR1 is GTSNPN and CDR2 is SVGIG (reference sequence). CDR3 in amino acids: CAWATGGNTIYF.

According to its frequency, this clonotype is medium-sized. This CDR3 reads CASSAIQGSGANVLTF. The chain combines TRBV5-5 with TRBJ2-6; with no DNA, the TCRdb D assignment of TRBD1 cannot be verified. Germline assignment: CDR1 SGHKS and CDR2 YYEKEE (reference sequence). This CDR3 comprises 16 residues.